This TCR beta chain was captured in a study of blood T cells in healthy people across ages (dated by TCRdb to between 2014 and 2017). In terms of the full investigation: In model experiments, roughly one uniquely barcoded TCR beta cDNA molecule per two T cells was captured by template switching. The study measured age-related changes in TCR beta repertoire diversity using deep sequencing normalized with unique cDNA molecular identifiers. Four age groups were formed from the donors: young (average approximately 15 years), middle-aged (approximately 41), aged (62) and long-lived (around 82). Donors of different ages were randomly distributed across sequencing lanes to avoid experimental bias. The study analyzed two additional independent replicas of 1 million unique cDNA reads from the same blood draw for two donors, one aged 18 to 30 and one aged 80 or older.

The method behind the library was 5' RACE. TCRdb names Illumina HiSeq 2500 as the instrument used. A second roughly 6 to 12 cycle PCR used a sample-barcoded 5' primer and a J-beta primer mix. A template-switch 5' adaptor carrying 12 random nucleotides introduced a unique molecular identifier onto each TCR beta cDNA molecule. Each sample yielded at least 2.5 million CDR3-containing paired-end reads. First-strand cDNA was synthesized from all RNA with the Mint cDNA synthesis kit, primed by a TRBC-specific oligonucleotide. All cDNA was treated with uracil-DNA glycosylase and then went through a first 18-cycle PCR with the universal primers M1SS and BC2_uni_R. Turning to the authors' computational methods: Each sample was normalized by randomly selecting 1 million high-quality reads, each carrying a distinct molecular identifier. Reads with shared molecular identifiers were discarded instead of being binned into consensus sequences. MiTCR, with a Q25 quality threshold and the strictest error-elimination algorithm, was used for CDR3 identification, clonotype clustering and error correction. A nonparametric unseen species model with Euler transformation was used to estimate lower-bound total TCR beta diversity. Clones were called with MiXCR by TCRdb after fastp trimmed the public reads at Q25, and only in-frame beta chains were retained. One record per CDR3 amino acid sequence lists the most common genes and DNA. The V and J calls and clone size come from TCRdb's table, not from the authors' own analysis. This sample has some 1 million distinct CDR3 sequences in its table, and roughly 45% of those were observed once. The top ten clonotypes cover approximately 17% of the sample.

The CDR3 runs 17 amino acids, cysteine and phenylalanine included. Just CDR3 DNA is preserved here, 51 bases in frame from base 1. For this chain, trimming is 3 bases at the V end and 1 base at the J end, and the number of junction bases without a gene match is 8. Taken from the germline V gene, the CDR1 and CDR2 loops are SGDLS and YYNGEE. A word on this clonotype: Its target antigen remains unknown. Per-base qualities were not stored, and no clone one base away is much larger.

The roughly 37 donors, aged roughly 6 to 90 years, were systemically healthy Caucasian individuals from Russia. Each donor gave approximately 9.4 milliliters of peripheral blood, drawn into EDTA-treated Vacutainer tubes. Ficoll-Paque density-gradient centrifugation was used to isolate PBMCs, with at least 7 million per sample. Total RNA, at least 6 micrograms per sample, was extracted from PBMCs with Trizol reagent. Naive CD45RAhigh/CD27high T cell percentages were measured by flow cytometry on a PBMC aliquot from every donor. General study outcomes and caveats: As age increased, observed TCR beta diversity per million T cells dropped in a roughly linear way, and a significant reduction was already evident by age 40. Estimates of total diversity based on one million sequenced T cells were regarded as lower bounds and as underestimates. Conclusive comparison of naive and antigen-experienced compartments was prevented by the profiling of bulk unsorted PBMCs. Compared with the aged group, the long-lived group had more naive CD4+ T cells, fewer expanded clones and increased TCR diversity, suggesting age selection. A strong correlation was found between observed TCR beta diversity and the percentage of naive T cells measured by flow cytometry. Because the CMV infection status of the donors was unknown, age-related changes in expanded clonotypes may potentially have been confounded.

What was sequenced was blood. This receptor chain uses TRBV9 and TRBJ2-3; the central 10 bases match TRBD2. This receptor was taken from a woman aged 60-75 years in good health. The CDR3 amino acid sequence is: CASSAVSGRLGTDTQYF. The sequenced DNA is TGTGCCAGCAGCGCGGTTAGCGGGAGGCTTGGCACAGATACGCAGTATTTT.